Following are 21 T cell receptor beta chains from one sample sequenced in a study of human thymus T cells. Resections from corrective heart surgery provided thymus tissue. The protocol was immunoSEQ multiplex PCR, while the TCRdb copy is restricted to in-frame clones and leaves out a portion. Here the sample spans some 120,000 clones, around 94% being singletons. Sequenced sample: thymus tissue. These receptors were collected from a boy in the first two years of life with a congenital heart defect but otherwise immunologically healthy.

The J gene is TRBJ1-2, the V gene TRBV9; D remains ambiguous. The CDR3 runs 14 residues. Trimming took off 4 bases at V and 3 bases at J, with 13 bases between the two ends. The germline V gene encodes CDR1 SGDLS and CDR2 YYNGEE. CDR3 sequence: CASSPRPLDYGYTF. DNA for the CDR3: TGTGCCAGCAGCCCCAGACCCCTTGACTATGGCTACACCTTC.

The genes are TRBV5-6 and TRBJ1-2; 7 positions agree with TRBD1. Germline CDR1 is SGHDT and CDR2 is YYEEEE. The CDR3 has 15 residues. With V trimmed by 4 bases and J by 6 bases, 12 bases remained unmatched. DNA for the CDR3: TGTGCCAGCAGCCCCGGACAGGATGTTAGCCATGGCTACACCTTC. It codes for CASSPGQDVSHGYTF.

This CDR3 is CASARWDRVTDTQYF. DNA of the CDR3: TGTGCCAGCGCCCGGTGGGACAGGGTAACAGATACGCAGTATTTT. This rearrangement joins TRBV28 to TRBJ2-3, with 9 positions matching TRBD1. Looked up from germline, CDR1 is MDHEN and CDR2 is SYDVKM. The CDR3 runs 15 residues. The junction had 9 bases not matched to a gene; V was cut back by 8 bases and J by 3 bases.

CDR3 protein: CASSFHSDRVKNSPLHF. Written as DNA, the CDR3 is TGCGCCAGCAGCTTTCATAGCGACAGGGTAAAGAATTCACCCCTCCACTTT. The chain has TRBV5-1 and TRBJ1-6; 7 bases fit TRBD1. Looked up from germline, CDR1 is SGHRS and CDR2 is YFSETQ. The CDR3 spans 17 residues. V lost 2 bases, J lost 7 bases, and 12 bases stayed unmatched.

The chain employs TRBV6-5 and TRBJ2-7; D may be TRBD1 (5 bases). Trimming took 6 bases from V and 3 from J, leaving 15 bases between them. Germline assignment: CDR1 MNHEY and CDR2 SVGAGI. The CDR3 spans 14 residues. The CDR3 loop is CASSFLGADYEQYF. The CDR3 DNA is TGTGCCAGCAGCTTCCTAGGGGCCGACTACGAGCAGTACTTC.

The chain has TRBV4-1 and TRBJ1-5, with TRBD1 matching over 10 bases. Trimming took 4 bases from V and 1 from J; bases not matched to a gene: 7. This CDR3 contains 17 residues. Germline assignment: CDR1 MGHRA and CDR2 YSYEKL. CDR3 in amino acids: CASSPRQGAGSNQPQHF. The CDR3 DNA sequence: TGCGCCAGCAGCCCCCGACAGGGGGCGGGAAGCAATCAGCCCCAGCATTTT.

This chain connects TRBV28 to TRBJ1-1, with TRBD1 identical over 9 bases. Trimming removed 8 bases from V and 3 bases from J; junction bases left unmatched: 7. Germline assignment: CDR1 MDHEN and CDR2 SYDVKM. The CDR3 is 14 residues long. CDR3 in amino acids: CASSRTGEDTEAFF. DNA for the CDR3: TGTGCCAGCTCCCGGACAGGGGAGGACACTGAAGCTTTCTTT.

The chain joins TRBV28 to TRBJ1-5; D gene unclear. Germline V lookup: CDR1 MDHEN, CDR2 SYDVKM. CDR3 length: 19 amino acids. The ends were cut back, 5 bases at V and 1 base at J, with 24 bases in the middle. The CDR3 region is CASSPWGVAARTSNQPQHF. The CDR3 DNA reads as TGTGCCAGCAGTCCCTGGGGAGTAGCGGCGCGTACCAGCAATCAGCCCCAGCATTTT.

The genes are TRBV5-1 and TRBJ1-1, with TRBD1 identical over 9 bases. Losses at the gene ends were 0 bases for V and 2 bases for J; bases not matched to a gene: 2. The germline V gene has CDR1 SGHRS and CDR2 YFSETQ. This CDR3 has 15 amino acids. This CDR3 reads CASSLGTGGNTEAFF. The CDR3, as DNA: TGCGCCAGCAGCTTGGGTACAGGGGGCAACACTGAAGCTTTCTTT.

The V and J genes are TRBV25-1 and TRBJ1-2, with 8 bases that match TRBD1. This CDR3 has 12 amino acids. In germline, CDR1 is MGHDK, CDR2 SYGVNS. J was trimmed by 8 bases and V by 4 bases; bases with no gene match: 3. The CDR3 region has the DNA TGTGCCAGCAGTGCAGGGGGCGGAGGCTACACCTTC. Translating it yields CASSAGGGGYTF.

V gene TRBV5-5 combines with J gene TRBJ2-1; 11 bases align to TRBD2. The CDR3 runs 17 residues. Losses at the gene ends were 0 bases for V and 2 bases for J; bases not matched to a gene: 4. Per germline, CDR1 SGHKS and CDR2 YYEKEE (reference sequence). CDR3 nucleotides: TGTGCCAGCAGCTTGGGTCTAGCGGGGGGTGCCTACAATGAGCAGTTCTTC. Its translation is CASSLGLAGGAYNEQFF.

The rearrangement joins TRBV4-2 to TRBJ2-4, with no clear D. The CDR3 length is 15 residues. CDR1 LGHNA and CDR2 YNFKEQ come from the germline V gene. V lost 4 bases to trimming and J lost 0 bases, with 10 bases between them. CDR3 sequence (DNA): TGTGCCAGCAGCCTTCCCTCTCTAGCCAAAAACATTCAGTACTTC. The encoded protein is CASSLPSLAKNIQYF.

The chain is built from TRBV11-3 and TRBJ2-7; D is unclear. The CDR3 extends over 15 amino acids. V lost 5 bases to trimming and J lost 5 bases, with 19 bases between them. Germline V gives CDR1 SGHNT, CDR2 YENEEA. The CDR3 bases are TGTGCCAGCAGCCCCTCTTGGACCGGGTTGAACGAGCAGTACTTC. Protein: CASSPSWTGLNEQYF.

V usage is TRBV4-3 and J usage is TRBJ1-4; D is uncertain. V shed 0 bases and J shed 8 bases, with 7 bases lying between them. The CDR3 runs to 13 residues. CDR1 is LGHNA and CDR2 is YSLEER in the germline V gene. Here the CDR3 reads CASSQDLEEKLFF. The CDR3 coding sequence is TGCGCCAGCAGCCAAGATCTTGAAGAAAAACTGTTTTTT.

The chain couples TRBV11-2 to TRBJ2-7; the D is unclear. Germline loops: CDR1 SGHAT, CDR2 FQNNGV. This CDR3 has 11 amino acids. Deletions cut 5 bases from V and 0 bases from J, with 2 bases between. CDR3 sequence (DNA): TGTGCCAGCAGCCCCTCCTACGAGCAGTACTTC. It specifies CASSPSYEQYF.

This chain links TRBV19 with TRBJ1-2; D is unclear. This CDR3 comprises 13 residues. With 5 bases removed from V and 8 bases from J, the gap between germline ends came to 15 bases. Germline-derived CDR1 and CDR2 are LNHDA and SQIVND (reference sequence). Here the CDR3 DNA reads TGTGCCAGTAGTCCCCGCAAGGATCGGGGCTACACCTTC. This encodes CASSPRKDRGYTF.

This rearrangement joins TRBV15 to TRBJ1-2, with TRBD1 matching over 11 bases. J was trimmed by 4 bases and V by 1 base; bases with no gene match: 11. The CDR3 sequence is 18 residues long. CDR1 and CDR2 (germline): LNHNV, YYDKDF (reference sequence). The chain's CDR3 is CATSRGTGGPPTTYGYTF. CDR3 DNA sequence: TGTGCCACCAGCAGAGGGACAGGGGGCCCACCGACTACCTATGGCTACACCTTC.

The chain links TRBV28 to TRBJ2-3, with D possibly being TRBD2 (6 bases). This CDR3 contains 15 residues. The V and J ends lost 1 base and 3 bases respectively, with 11 bases between them. Germline assignment: CDR1 MDHEN and CDR2 SYDVKM. The CDR3 is CASSLSGGGTDTQYF. The CDR3 DNA reads as TGTGCCAGCAGTTTATCCGGGGGTGGTACAGATACGCAGTATTTT.

This clone has just a few counts. The chain employs TRBV27 and TRBJ1-6, with 8 bases fitting TRBD1. Trimming removed 3 bases from V and 6 bases from J; junction bases left unmatched: 4. The CDR3 has 15 residues. In germline, CDR1 is MNHEY, CDR2 SMNVEV (reference sequence). The CDR3 DNA is TGTGCCAGCAGTTTGTGTGACAGGGGTAATTCACCCCTCCACTTT. Its translation is CASSLCDRGNSPLHF.

V is TRBV28 and J is TRBJ1-6; D gene unclear. CDR1 is MDHEN, CDR2 SYDVKM, per germline. V lost 3 bases and J 8 bases, leaving 11 bases between the germline ends. This CDR3 is built from 14 residues. The CDR3 loop is CASSFPQRHSPLHF. In nucleotides, the CDR3 is TGTGCCAGCAGTTTTCCGCAGAGACATTCACCCCTCCACTTT.

The chain combines TRBV9 with TRBJ2-1; TRBD2 aligns across 16 bases. V was pared by 0 bases and J by 8 bases, with 5 bases of the junction left unmatched. The CDR3 is 17 residues long. The germline CDR1 and CDR2 sequences are SGDLS and YYNGEE. This CDR3 reads CASSVAGTSGGAHEQFF. The CDR3 bases are TGTGCCAGCAGCGTAGCAGGGACTAGCGGGGGGGCGCATGAGCAGTTCTTC.